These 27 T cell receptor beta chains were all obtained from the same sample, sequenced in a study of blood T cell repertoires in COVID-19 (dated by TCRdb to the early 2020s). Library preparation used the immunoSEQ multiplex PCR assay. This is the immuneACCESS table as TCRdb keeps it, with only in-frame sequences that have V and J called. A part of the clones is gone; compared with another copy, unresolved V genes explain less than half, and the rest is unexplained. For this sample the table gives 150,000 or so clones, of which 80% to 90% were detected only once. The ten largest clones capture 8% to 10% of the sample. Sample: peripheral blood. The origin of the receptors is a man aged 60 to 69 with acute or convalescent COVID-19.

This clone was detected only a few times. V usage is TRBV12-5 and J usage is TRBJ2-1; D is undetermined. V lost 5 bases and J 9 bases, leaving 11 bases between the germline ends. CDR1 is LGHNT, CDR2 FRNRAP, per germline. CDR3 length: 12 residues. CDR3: CASGPESAEQFF. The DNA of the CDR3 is TGTGCTAGTGGTCCCGAGAGTGCTGAGCAGTTCTTC.

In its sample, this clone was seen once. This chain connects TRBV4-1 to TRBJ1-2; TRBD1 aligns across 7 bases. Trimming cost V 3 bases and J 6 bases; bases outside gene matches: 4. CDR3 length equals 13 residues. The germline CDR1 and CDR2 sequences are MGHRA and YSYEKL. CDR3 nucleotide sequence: TGCGCCAGCAGCCAGGAGGGGGCGCATGGCTACACCTTC. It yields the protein CASSQEGAHGYTF.

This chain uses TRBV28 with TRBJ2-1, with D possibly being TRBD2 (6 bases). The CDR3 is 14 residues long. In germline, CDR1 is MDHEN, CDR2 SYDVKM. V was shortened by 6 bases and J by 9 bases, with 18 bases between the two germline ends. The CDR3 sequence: CASREGTPKPEQFF. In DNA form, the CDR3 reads TGTGCCAGCAGAGAAGGGACTCCGAAGCCTGAGCAGTTCTTC.

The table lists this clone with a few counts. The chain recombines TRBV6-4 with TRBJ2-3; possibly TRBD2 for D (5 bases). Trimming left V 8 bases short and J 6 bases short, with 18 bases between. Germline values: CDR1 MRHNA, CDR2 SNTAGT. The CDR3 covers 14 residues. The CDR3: CASGPDSTRDTQYF. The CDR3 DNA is TGTGCCAGCGGACCGGACTCGACCCGGGATACGCAGTATTTT.

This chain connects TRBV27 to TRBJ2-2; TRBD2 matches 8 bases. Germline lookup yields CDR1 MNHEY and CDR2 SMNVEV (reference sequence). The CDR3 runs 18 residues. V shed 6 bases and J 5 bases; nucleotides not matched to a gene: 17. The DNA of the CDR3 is TGTGCCAGCAGGCTCGGCAGCGGGAGTGTAGGCAGAACCGGGGAGCTGTTTTTT. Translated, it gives CASRLGSGSVGRTGELFF.

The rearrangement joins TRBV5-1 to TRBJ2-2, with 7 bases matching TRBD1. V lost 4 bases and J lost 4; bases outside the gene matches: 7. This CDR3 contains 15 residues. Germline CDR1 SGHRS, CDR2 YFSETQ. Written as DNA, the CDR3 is TGCGCCAGCAGCCTGATGACAGGGACCACCGGGGAGCTGTTTTTT. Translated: CASSLMTGTTGELFF.

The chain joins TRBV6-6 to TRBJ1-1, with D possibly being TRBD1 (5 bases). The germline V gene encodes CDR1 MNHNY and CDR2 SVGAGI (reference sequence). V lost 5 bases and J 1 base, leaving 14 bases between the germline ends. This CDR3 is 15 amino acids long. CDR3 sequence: CASSPGRQRNTEAFF. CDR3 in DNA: TGTGCCAGCAGTCCCGGACGACAGCGGAACACTGAAGCTTTCTTT.

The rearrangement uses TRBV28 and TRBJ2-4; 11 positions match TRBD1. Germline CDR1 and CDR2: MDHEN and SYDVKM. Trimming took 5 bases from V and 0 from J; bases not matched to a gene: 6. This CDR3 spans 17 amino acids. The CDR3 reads CASSRGTGGLAKNIQYF. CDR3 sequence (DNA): TGTGCCAGCAGTAGAGGGACAGGGGGACTAGCCAAAAACATTCAGTACTTC.

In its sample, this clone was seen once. The CDR3 region is CASSRRGQPIGYTF. For the CDR3, the DNA is TGTGCCAGCAGCCGCCGAGGACAGCCCATTGGCTACACCTTC. This chain uses TRBV3-1 (or the pseudogene TRBV3-2) with TRBJ1-2; a possible D gene is TRBD1 (6 bases). Germline values: CDR1 LGHDT, CDR2 YNNKEL (reference sequence). The ends were cut back, 4 bases at V and 7 bases at J, with 16 bases in the middle. CDR3 length: 14 amino acids.

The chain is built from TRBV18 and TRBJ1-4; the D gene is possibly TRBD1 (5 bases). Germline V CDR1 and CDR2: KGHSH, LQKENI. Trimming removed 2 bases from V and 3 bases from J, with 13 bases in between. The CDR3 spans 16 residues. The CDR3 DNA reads TGTGCCAGCTCACCAGGGCTGCCGGGGGCTAATGAAAAACTGTTTTTT. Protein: CASSPGLPGANEKLFF.

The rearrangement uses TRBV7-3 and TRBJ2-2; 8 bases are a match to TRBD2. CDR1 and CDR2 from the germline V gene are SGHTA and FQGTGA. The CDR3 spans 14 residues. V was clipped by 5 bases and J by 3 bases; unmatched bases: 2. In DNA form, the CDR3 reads TGTGCCAGCAGCCCGCGGGGGGACACCGGGGAGCTGTTTTTT. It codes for CASSPRGDTGELFF. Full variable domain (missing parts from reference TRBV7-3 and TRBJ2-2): GAGVSQTPSNKVTEKGKYVELRCDPISGHTALYWYRQSLGQGPEFLIYFQGTGAADDSGLPNDRFFAVRPEGSVSTLKIQRTERGDSAVYLCASSPRGDTGELFFGEGSRLTVL.

The chain's CDR3 is CSAEGRGDNYGYTF. CDR3 bases: TGCAGCGCGGAGGGCAGGGGGGATAACTATGGCTACACCTTC. The chain links TRBV29-1 to TRBJ1-2; 7 positions match TRBD1. CDR3 size: 14 residues. Trimming took 7 bases from V and 1 from J; bases not matched to a gene: 9. Per germline, CDR1 SQVTM and CDR2 ANQGSEA.

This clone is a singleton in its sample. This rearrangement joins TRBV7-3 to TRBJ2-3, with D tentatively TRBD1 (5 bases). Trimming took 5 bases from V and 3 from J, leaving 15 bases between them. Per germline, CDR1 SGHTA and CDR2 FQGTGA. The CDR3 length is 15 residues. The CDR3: CASSPQGGWTDTQYF. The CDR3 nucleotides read TGTGCCAGCAGCCCCCAGGGTGGATGGACAGATACGCAGTATTTT.

The CDR3 sequence: CASSMSEPGGYGYTF. For the CDR3, the DNA is TGTGCCAGTAGTATGTCGGAGCCGGGAGGCTATGGCTACACCTTC. The rearrangement links TRBV19 to TRBJ1-2; D ambiguous. V lost 3 bases, J lost 4 bases, and 15 bases lay in between. Germline-derived CDR1 and CDR2 are LNHDA and SQIVND (reference sequence). The CDR3 sequence is 15 residues long.

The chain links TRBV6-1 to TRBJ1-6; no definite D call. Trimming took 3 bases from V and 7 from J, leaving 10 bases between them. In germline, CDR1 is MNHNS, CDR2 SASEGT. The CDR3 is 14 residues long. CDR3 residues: CASSDRRQNSPLHF. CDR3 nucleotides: TGTGCCAGCAGTGATAGGAGGCAGAATTCACCCCTCCACTTT.

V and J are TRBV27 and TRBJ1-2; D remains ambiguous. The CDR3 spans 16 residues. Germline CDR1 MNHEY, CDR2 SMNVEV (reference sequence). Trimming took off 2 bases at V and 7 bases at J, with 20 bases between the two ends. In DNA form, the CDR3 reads TGTGCCAGCAGTTTAGGGCCCGGTAGCGGCATTCTTGGCTACACCTTC. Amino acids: CASSLGPGSGILGYTF.

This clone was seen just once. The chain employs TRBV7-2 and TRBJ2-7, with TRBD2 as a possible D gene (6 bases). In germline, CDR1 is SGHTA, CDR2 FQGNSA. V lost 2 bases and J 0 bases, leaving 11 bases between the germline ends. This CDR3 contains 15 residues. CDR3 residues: CASSLTGVGSYEQYF. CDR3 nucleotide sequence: TGTGCCAGCAGCTTAACGGGAGTTGGCTCCTACGAGCAGTACTTC. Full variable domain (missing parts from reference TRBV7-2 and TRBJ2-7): GAGVSQSPSNKVTEKGKDVELRCDPISGHTALYWYRQSLGQGLEFLIYFQGNSAPDKSGLPSDRFSAERTGGSVSTLTIQRTQQEDSAVYLCASSLTGVGSYEQYFGPGTRLTVT.

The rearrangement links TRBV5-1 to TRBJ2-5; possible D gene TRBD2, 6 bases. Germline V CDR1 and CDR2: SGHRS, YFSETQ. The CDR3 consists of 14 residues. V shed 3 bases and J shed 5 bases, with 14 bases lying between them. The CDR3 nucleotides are TGCGCCAGCAGCTGGGGGGATGGGCTGGAGACCCAGTACTTC. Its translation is CASSWGDGLETQYF. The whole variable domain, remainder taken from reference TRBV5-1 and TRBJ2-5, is KAGVTQTPRYLIKTRGQQVTLSCSPISGHRSVSWYQQTPGQGLQFLFEYFSETQRNKGNFPGRFSGRQFSNSRSEMNVSTLELGDSALYLCASSWGDGLETQYFGPGTRLLVL.

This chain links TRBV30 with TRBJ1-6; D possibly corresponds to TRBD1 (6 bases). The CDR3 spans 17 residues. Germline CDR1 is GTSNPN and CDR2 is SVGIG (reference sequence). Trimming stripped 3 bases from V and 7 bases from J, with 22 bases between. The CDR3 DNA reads TGTGCCTGGAGAAACATCCTGCGGGGGGCGCGGAATTCACCCCTCCACTTT. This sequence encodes CAWRNILRGARNSPLHF.

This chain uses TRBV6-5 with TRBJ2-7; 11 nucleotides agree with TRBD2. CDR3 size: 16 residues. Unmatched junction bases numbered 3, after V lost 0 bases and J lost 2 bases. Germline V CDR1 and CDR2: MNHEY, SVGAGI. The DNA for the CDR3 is TGTGCCAGCAGTTACTCGATGGGACTAGCGGCCTACGAGCAGTACTTC. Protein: CASSYSMGLAAYEQYF.

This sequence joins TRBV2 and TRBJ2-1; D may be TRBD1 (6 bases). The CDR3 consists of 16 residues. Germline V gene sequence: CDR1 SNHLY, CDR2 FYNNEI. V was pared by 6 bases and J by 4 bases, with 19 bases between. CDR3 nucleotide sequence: TGTGCCAGCAGGCCTTTTCAGGGGACCCTGTACAATGAGCAGTTCTTC. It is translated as CASRPFQGTLYNEQFF.

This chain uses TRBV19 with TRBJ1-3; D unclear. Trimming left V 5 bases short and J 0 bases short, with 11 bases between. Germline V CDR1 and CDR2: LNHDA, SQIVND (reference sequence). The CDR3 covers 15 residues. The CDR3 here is CASSRRTVSGNTIYF. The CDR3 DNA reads TGTGCCAGTAGTCGGCGGACTGTCTCTGGAAACACCATATATTTT.

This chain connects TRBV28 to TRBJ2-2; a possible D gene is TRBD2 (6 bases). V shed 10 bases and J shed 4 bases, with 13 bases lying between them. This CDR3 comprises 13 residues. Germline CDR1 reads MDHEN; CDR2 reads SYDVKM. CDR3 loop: CANSGVPTGELFF. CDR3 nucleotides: TGTGCCAACTCGGGAGTACCCACCGGGGAGCTGTTTTTT.

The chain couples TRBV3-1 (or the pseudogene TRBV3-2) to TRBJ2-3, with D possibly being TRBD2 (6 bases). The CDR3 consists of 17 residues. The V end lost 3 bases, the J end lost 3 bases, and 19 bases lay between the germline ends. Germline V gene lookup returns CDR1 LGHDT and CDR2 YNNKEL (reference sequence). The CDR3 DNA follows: TGTGCCAGCAGCCAGGGCAGGGTCGGGGGAAGGACAGATACGCAGTATTTT. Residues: CASSQGRVGGRTDTQYF.

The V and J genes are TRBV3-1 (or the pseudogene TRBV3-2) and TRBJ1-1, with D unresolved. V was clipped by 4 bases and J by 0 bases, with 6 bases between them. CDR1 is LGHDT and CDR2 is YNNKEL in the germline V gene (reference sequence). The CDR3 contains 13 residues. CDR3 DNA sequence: TGTGCCAGCAGCCGGACTGTGAACACTGAAGCTTTCTTT. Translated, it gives CASSRTVNTEAFF.

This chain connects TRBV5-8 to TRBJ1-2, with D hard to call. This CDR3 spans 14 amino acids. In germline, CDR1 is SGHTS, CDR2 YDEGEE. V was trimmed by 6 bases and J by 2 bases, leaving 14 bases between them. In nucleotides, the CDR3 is TGTGCCAGCACCCCCCTTCACCAGAACTATGGCTACACCTTC. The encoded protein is CASTPLHQNYGYTF.

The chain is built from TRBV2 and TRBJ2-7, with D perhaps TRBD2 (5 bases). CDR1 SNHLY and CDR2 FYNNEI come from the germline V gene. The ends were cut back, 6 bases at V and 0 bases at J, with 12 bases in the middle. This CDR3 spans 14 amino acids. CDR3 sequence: CASREDGSSYEQYF. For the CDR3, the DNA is TGTGCCAGCAGGGAGGACGGATCCTCCTACGAGCAGTACTTC.